Listed below are T cell receptor beta chains from one sample, sequenced in a study of T cells in Graves' hyperthyroidism and ophthalmopathy. MiXCR was run by TCRdb on the multiplex PCR reads, yielding one entry per CDR3 protein. The sample records a few hundred thousand distinct CDR3 sequences, roughly 46% being singletons. The sequencing input was peripheral blood or thyroid tissue (not recorded which). The source of these receptors is a woman aged 18 to 35 with Graves' hyperthyroidism. CDR3s leave out the opening cysteine and the closing phenylalanine or tryptophan.

CDR3,J,V
ATSRESSGGNSETQY,TRBJ2-5,TRBV15
ASSIQGVMNTEAF,TRBJ1-1,TRBV19
ASSPRGGGGINEKLF,TRBJ1-4,TRBV27
ASSSRDRAPGTQY,TRBJ2-3,TRBV6-5
ASSLGQPERGYT,TRBJ1-2,TRBV7-9
ASSARIDHSGANVLT,TRBJ2-6,TRBV25-1
AWCVRHSGNTIY,TRBJ1-3,TRBV30
SARAQQGLNEQF,NA,TRBV20-1
ATSNAGPQETQY,TRBJ2-5,TRBV5-1
ASSLPGGGETQY,TRBJ2-5,TRBV5-4
SARDLTSGPYEQY,TRBJ2-7,TRBV20-1
ASSVGTVSYEQY,TRBJ2-7,TRBV2
ATSDNRGMNTEAF,TRBJ1-1,TRBV24-1
SATSGRPSYNEQF,TRBJ2-1,TRBV29-1
SARDGGSSYNSPLH,TRBJ1-6,TRBV20-1
ASSLGRATDTQY,TRBJ2-3,TRBV11-2
ASSLAVSNQPQH,TRBJ1-5,TRBV7-2
SAKGRQANTEAF,TRBJ1-1,TRBV20-1
ASSLGGTNIQY,TRBJ2-4,TRBV7-3
ASSATGQEKYEQY,TRBJ2-7,TRBV5-4
ASSVWGHYEQY,TRBJ2-7,TRBV2
ASSLEGGGRRVYNEQF,TRBJ2-1,TRBV5-1
ASSYETGNTEAF,TRBJ1-1,TRBV7-8
ATSDWGQGGDEQY,TRBJ2-7,TRBV24-1
SQRLTKGLAKDKDAYDEKLF,TRBJ1-4,TRBV20-1
ASSLSTSRNKQY,TRBJ2-5,TRBV11-1
ASSLSTSGAPNEQF,TRBJ2-1,TRBV7-3
ASSLYGSRSNEQY,TRBJ2-7,TRBV7-3
ATSAEGQGAHGYT,TRBJ1-2,TRBV24-1
ASSWGQGGFAGELF,TRBJ2-2,TRBV7-2
SAPRGQDTEAF,TRBJ1-1,TRBV20-1
ASIRTSSYEQY,TRBJ2-7,TRBV2
ASSLAPGSTYEQY,TRBJ2-7,TRBV5-1
SATVGRQSGTQY,TRBJ2-5,TRBV20-1
AIRQGPNYGYT,TRBJ1-2,TRBV6-1
ASSQTGQRTGELF,TRBJ2-2,TRBV9